This T cell receptor beta chain derives from a study of blood T cell repertoires in COVID-19. Germline assignment: CDR1 MNHNS and CDR2 SASEGT. The junction had 4 bases not matched to a gene; V was cut back by 3 bases and J by 7 bases. The CDR3 covers 15 residues. TCRdb's copy holds only in-frame clones and misses some; the assay was immunoSEQ multiplex PCR. The sample lists around 76,000 clones; around 80% were seen once. This clone was seen more than once but under ten times. The chain recombines TRBV6-1 with TRBJ2-2; TRBD2 aligns across 11 bases. The specimen sequenced was peripheral blood. This receptor was obtained from a man aged 45-60 years with COVID-19, enrolled during active disease. The CDR3 coding sequence is TGTGCCAGCAGTGACCTAGCGGGAGGTAGCGGGGAGCTGTTTTTT. It yields the protein CASSDLAGGSGELFF.